One sample yielded the 9 T cell receptor beta chains listed below, sequenced in a study of T cell repertoires in cytomegalovirus infection. MiXCR, run by TCRdb on the reads, gives a single entry per CDR3 protein. The sample lists roughly 300,000 distinct CDR3 sequences; 20% to 30% were seen once. Sequenced: PBMCs. The receptor source for this set is a human donor in good health (CMV status not recorded). Some clones in this sample may be carry-over from other donors' samples.

The table lists this clonotype with a few counts. This CDR3 is CSVTGGLAGVIYNEQFF. In DNA form, the CDR3 reads TGCAGCGTTACCGGAGGACTAGCGGGAGTAATTTACAATGAGCAGTTCTTC. This sequence joins TRBV29-1 and TRBJ2-1, with 13 bases lining up with TRBD2. Germline CDR1 SQVTM, CDR2 ANQGSEA. The CDR3 extends over 17 amino acids. V trimming: 5 bases; J trimming: 4 bases; junction bases outside the gene matches: 11.

This clonotype appeared a few times. V gene TRBV7-7 combines with J gene TRBJ2-1, with D perhaps matching TRBD1 (6 bases). Trimming shortened V by 5 bases and J by 7 bases, and 12 bases separated the two germline ends. The germline gives CDR1 SSHAT, CDR2 FNYEAQ (reference sequence). There are 13 residues in the CDR3. CDR3 DNA: TGTGCCAGCAGCCGGGACACCCTGAATGAGCAGTTCTTC. Translation: CASSRDTLNEQFF.

The V gene is TRBV29-1, the J gene TRBJ2-7, with D possibly matching TRBD2 (5 bases). This CDR3 has 12 amino acids. V lost 4 bases, J lost 0 bases, and 7 bases lay in between. CDR1 and CDR2 (germline): SQVTM, ANQGSEA. In DNA, the CDR3 is TGCAGCGTTGCCGGGGTCTCCTACGAGCAGTACTTC. Translating it yields CSVAGVSYEQYF.

V usage is TRBV14 and J usage is TRBJ2-7, with TRBD1 matching 10 bases. Trimming at V came to 5 bases and at J to 12 bases, leaving 7 bases not matched to a gene. The CDR3 extends over 12 amino acids. The germline gives CDR1 SGHDN, CDR2 FVKESK. Here the CDR3 DNA reads TGTGCCAGCAGCTACGAGACAGGGGGCAGGTACTTC. This encodes CASSYETGGRYF.

The chain employs TRBV20-1 and TRBJ2-3; 9 positions match TRBD1. The CDR3 extends over 15 amino acids. Trimming at V came to 0 bases and at J to 4 bases, leaving 5 bases not matched to a gene. CDR1 is DFQATT, CDR2 SNEGSKA, per germline (reference sequence). The CDR3: CSARDRDRASDTQYF. The CDR3 DNA follows: TGCAGTGCTAGAGATCGGGACAGGGCCTCAGATACGCAGTATTTT.

This chain joins TRBV7-9 and TRBJ2-1; 13 positions agree with TRBD2. Germline loops: CDR1 SEHNR, CDR2 FQNEAQ (reference sequence). V shed 5 bases, J shed 9 bases, and the junction held 13 bases outside the gene matches. The CDR3 length is 17 residues. The CDR3 nucleotides read TGTGCCAGCAGCCCGGGGACGGGGACTAGCGGGACTGGTGAGCAGTTCTTC. The encoded protein is CASSPGTGTSGTGEQFF.

This clonotype was detected only a few times. The chain joins TRBV11-2 to TRBJ2-1, with 12 positions matching TRBD2. This CDR3 has 17 residues. The germline V gene encodes CDR1 SGHAT and CDR2 FQNNGV. The V segment lost 6 bases and the J segment 12 bases; nucleotides outside the gene matches: 18. DNA for the CDR3: TGTGCCAGCAGAAACTTGGGGCCACCACTAGCGGGAGGTATGCAGTTCTTC. It encodes CASRNLGPPLAGGMQFF.

The chain links TRBV6-2 or TRBV6-3 to TRBJ2-1, with a possible D match to TRBD1 (6 bases). The CDR3 extends over 16 amino acids. Germline V gene data show CDR1 as MNHEY and CDR2 as SVGEGT. Trimming stripped 6 bases from V and 0 bases from J, with 15 bases between. CDR3 sequence (DNA): TGTGCCAGCAGGCCACCCGGGACAAACTCCTACAATGAGCAGTTCTTC. Translation gives CASRPPGTNSYNEQFF.

This clonotype was picked up a small number of times. J is TRBJ2-7 and V is TRBV27; D is unclear. Germline V CDR1 and CDR2: MNHEY, SMNVEV (reference sequence). V was pared by 2 bases and J by 5 bases, with 10 bases between. The CDR3 covers 13 residues. CDR3 nucleotide sequence: TGTGCCAGCAGTTTACAGGCTACGGACGAGCAGTACTTC. It translates to CASSLQATDEQYF.